The rows below give T cell receptor beta chains drawn from one sample of a study of cytomegalovirus exposure and HLA in healthy donors. Profiling relied on immunoSEQ multiplex PCR, and the TCRdb table lists in-frame clones only, not all of them. The table has fewer than 150,000 clones, roughly 80% seen once. What was sequenced was PBMCs. The receptors originated from a female donor in good health and CMV-seronegative. Each CDR3 is given with its conserved first and last residue. The D gene is left open where the match is weak. Clone sizes are given selectively: once, few, many, or a class where the clone is expanded.

j_call: TRBJ1-2; v_call: TRBV28; clone_size: NA; d_call: TRBD1; cdr3_aa: CASSPGTGRLEGYTF; cdr3_nt: TGTGCCAGCAGTCCTGGGACAGGCAGACTTGAGGGCTACACCTTC
j_call: TRBJ2-2; v_call: TRBV5-1; clone_size: NA; d_call: TRBD2; cdr3_aa: CASSGGDTGELFF; cdr3_nt: TGCGCCAGCAGCGGGGGGGACACCGGGGAGCTGTTTTTT
j_call: TRBJ2-5; v_call: TRBV19; clone_size: NA; d_call: TRBD1; cdr3_aa: CASSLDRGRETQYF; cdr3_nt: TGTGCCAGTAGTCTAGACAGGGGAAGAGAGACCCAGTACTTC
j_call: TRBJ2-6; v_call: TRBV27; clone_size: NA; d_call: TRBD1; cdr3_aa: CASRTGAEANVLTF; cdr3_nt: TGTGCCAGCAGGACAGGGGCTGAGGCCAACGTCCTGACTTTC
j_call: TRBJ2-7; v_call: TRBV4-1; clone_size: NA; d_call: TRBD2; cdr3_aa: CASSQDRASGRDEQYF; cdr3_nt: TGCGCCAGCAGCCAAGATCGGGCTAGCGGGAGGGACGAGCAGTACTTC
j_call: TRBJ2-2; v_call: TRBV7-2; clone_size: NA; d_call: NA; cdr3_aa: CASSLVGGKDTGELFF; cdr3_nt: TGTGCCAGCAGCTTAGTAGGAGGGAAGGACACCGGGGAGCTGTTTTTT
j_call: TRBJ1-5; v_call: TRBV28; clone_size: NA; d_call: TRBD1; cdr3_aa: CASSLWTGKDPQHF; cdr3_nt: TGTGCCAGCAGTTTATGGACAGGGAAGGATCCCCAGCATTTT
j_call: TRBJ1-1; v_call: TRBV7-9; clone_size: once; d_call: NA; cdr3_aa: CASSLLRGGTEAFF; cdr3_nt: TGTGCCAGCAGCTTACTCCGCGGAGGCACTGAAGCTTTCTTT
j_call: TRBJ1-1; v_call: TRBV5-4; clone_size: NA; d_call: NA; cdr3_aa: CASRAPGSLNTEAFF; cdr3_nt: TGTGCCAGCAGAGCACCCGGGTCTTTGAACACTGAAGCTTTCTTT
j_call: TRBJ1-1; v_call: TRBV27; clone_size: NA; d_call: NA; cdr3_aa: CASSLFGNTEAFF; cdr3_nt: TGTGCCAGCAGTTTATTCGGGAACACTGAAGCTTTCTTT
j_call: TRBJ1-2; v_call: TRBV5-4; clone_size: few; d_call: NA; cdr3_aa: CASSHDSLAPETRGMVSYTF; cdr3_nt: TGTGCCAGCAGCCACGATTCGTTAGCCCCGGAGACCAGGGGTATGGTAAGCTACACCTTC
j_call: TRBJ1-1; v_call: TRBV25-1; clone_size: NA; d_call: NA; cdr3_aa: CASRRWDTLNTEAFF; cdr3_nt: TGTGCCAGCAGAAGGTGGGACACGCTGAACACTGAAGCTTTCTTT
j_call: TRBJ1-5; v_call: TRBV6-6; clone_size: NA; d_call: TRBD1; cdr3_aa: CASIDRDSNQPQHF; cdr3_nt: TGTGCCAGCATCGACAGGGATAGCAATCAGCCCCAGCATTTT
j_call: TRBJ2-3; v_call: TRBV30; clone_size: NA; d_call: NA; cdr3_aa: CAWSWADTQYF; cdr3_nt: TGTGCCTGGAGCTGGGCGGATACGCAGTATTTT
j_call: TRBJ1-1; v_call: TRBV6-5; clone_size: NA; d_call: TRBD1; cdr3_aa: CASSSAGQASTEAFF; cdr3_nt: TGTGCCAGCAGCTCAGCCGGACAGGCCAGCACTGAAGCTTTCTTT
j_call: TRBJ2-7; v_call: TRBV5-8; clone_size: NA; d_call: NA; cdr3_aa: CASSPDSSYEQYF; cdr3_nt: TGTGCCAGCAGCCCCGACAGCTCCTACGAGCAGTACTTC
j_call: TRBJ1-5; v_call: TRBV2; clone_size: NA; d_call: NA; cdr3_aa: CASSQSGSYQPQHF; cdr3_nt: TGTGCCAGCAGTCAGTCCGGGTCTTATCAGCCCCAGCATTTT
j_call: TRBJ2-3; v_call: TRBV5-1; clone_size: NA; d_call: NA; cdr3_aa: CASKGVVGTDTQYF; cdr3_nt: TGCGCCAGCAAGGGGGTCGTGGGCACAGATACGCAGTATTTT
j_call: TRBJ1-1; v_call: TRBV25-1; clone_size: NA; d_call: NA; cdr3_aa: CASSELGARGTEAFF; cdr3_nt: TGTGCCAGCAGTGAATTGGGGGCCCGTGGCACTGAAGCTTTCTTT
j_call: TRBJ2-6; v_call: TRBV19; clone_size: NA; d_call: NA; cdr3_aa: CASRPGSGAGANVLTF; cdr3_nt: TGTGCCAGTAGACCGGGTTCCGGGGCTGGGGCCAACGTCCTGACTTTC
j_call: TRBJ1-1; v_call: TRBV28; clone_size: NA; d_call: TRBD1; cdr3_aa: CASSPGTTGLTEAFF; cdr3_nt: TGTGCCAGCAGCCCTGGCACGACAGGGCTCACTGAAGCTTTCTTT
j_call: TRBJ2-5; v_call: TRBV2; clone_size: NA; d_call: TRBD2; cdr3_aa: CASSRLAGGSETQYF; cdr3_nt: TGTGCCAGCAGTCGACTAGCGGGAGGTTCTGAGACCCAGTACTTC